This T cell receptor (beta chain) stems from a study of cytomegalovirus exposure and HLA in healthy donors. On the study more broadly: A later analysis reported the same platform for the roughly 120 validation repertoires and the approximately 720 first-cohort repertoires. General study results and limits: Specificity for CMV antigens was confirmed in vitro for a few of the CMV-associated chains. The classifier was said to identify cytomegalovirus status with high specificity and sensitivity.

Profiled with immunoSEQ multiplex PCR; TCRdb holds only in-frame clones, not every one. The sample includes approximately 41,000 clones, about 93% of them seen just once. In regard to this clone: Its antigen is as yet unknown.

With 0 bases clipped from V and 0 bases from J, the junction kept 4 bases outside the gene matches. CDR1 SGHNT and CDR2 YENEEA come from the germline V gene. The CDR3 spans 18 residues. This clonotype was obtained from a man younger than 35 in good health and CMV-seronegative. The chain recombines TRBV11-3 with TRBJ2-1, with TRBD2 matching over 11 bases. The specimen was PBMCs. This chain's CDR3 is CASSLDPTSGSSYNEQFF. In nucleotides, the CDR3 is TGTGCCAGCAGCTTAGATCCCACTAGCGGGAGCTCCTACAATGAGCAGTTCTTC.